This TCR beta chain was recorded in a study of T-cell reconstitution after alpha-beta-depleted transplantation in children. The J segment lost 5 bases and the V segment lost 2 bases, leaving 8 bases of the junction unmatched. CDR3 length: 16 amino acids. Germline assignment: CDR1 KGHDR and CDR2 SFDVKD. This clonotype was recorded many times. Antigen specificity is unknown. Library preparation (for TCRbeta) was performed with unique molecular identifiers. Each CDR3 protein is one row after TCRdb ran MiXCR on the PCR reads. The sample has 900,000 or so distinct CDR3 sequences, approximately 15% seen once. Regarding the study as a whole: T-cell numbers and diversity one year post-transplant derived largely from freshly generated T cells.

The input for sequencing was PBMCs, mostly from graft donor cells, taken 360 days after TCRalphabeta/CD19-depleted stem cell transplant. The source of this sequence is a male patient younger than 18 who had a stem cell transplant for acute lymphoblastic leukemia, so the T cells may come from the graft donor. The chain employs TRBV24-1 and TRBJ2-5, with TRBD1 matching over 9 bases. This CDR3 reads CATSDSRTGVRETQYF. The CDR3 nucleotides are TGTGCCACCAGTGATTCTAGGACAGGGGTGAGGGAGACCCAGTACTTC.